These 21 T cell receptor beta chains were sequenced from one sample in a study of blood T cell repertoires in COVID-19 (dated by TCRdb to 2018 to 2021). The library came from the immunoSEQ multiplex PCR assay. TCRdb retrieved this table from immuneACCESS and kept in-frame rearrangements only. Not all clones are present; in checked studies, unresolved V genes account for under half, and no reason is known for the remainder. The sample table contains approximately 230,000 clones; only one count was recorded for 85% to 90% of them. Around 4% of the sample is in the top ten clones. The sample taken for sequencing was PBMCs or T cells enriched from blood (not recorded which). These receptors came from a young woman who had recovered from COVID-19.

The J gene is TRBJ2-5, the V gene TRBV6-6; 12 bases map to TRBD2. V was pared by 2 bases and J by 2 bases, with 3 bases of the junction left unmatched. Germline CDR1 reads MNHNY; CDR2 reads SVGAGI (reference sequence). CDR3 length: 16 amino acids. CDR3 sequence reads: CASSYGLAGPQETQYF. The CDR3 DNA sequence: TGTGCCAGCAGTTACGGACTAGCGGGGCCACAAGAGACCCAGTACTTC.

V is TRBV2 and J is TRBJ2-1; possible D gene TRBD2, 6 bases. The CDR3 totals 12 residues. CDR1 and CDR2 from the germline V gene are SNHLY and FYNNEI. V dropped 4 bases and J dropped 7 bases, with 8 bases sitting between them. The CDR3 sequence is CASSVAGNEQFF. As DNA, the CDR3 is TGTGCCAGCAGTGTCGCGGGGAATGAGCAGTTCTTC. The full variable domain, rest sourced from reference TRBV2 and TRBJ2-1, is EPEVTQTPSHQVTQMGQEVILRCVPISNHLYFYWYRQILGQKVEFLVSFYNNEISEKSEIFDDQFSVERPDGSNFTLKIRSTKLEDSAMYFCASSVAGNEQFFGPGTRLTVL.

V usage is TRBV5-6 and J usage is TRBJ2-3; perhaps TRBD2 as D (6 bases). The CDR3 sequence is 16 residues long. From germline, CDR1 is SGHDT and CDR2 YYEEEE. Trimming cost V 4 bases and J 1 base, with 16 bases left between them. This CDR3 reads CASSRGLRGGTDTQYF. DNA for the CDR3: TGTGCCAGCAGCCGAGGACTACGTGGCGGCACAGATACGCAGTATTTT.

DNA of the CDR3: TGTGCCACCCCTCTTGGCGGGAGTGGGCAGTTCTTC. Translated: CATPLGGSGQFF. The chain is built from TRBV15 and TRBJ2-1; TRBD2 agrees at 7 bases. The V segment lost 8 bases and the J segment 12 bases; nucleotides outside the gene matches: 10. The germline V gene has CDR1 LNHNV and CDR2 YYDKDF (reference sequence). The CDR3 extends over 12 amino acids.

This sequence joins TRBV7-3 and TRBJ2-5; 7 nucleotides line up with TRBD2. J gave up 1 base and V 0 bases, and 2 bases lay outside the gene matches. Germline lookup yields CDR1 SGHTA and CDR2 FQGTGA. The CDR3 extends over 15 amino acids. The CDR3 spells CASSLTGTTQETQYF. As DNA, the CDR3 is TGTGCCAGCAGCTTAACCGGGACTACCCAAGAGACCCAGTACTTC.

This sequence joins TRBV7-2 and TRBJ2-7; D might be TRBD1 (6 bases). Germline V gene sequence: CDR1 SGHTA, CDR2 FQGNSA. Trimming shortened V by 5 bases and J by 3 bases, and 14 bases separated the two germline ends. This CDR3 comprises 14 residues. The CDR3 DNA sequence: TGTGCCAGCAGCCCCCGACAGGTATTCTACGAGCAGTACTTC. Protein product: CASSPRQVFYEQYF.

The CDR3 sequence: CASSPPSGETEAFF. CDR3 DNA: TGTGCCAGCTCACCACCGTCGGGGGAGACTGAAGCTTTCTTT. J is TRBJ1-1 and V is TRBV18, with a tentative D call TRBD1 (5 bases). Trimming took off 0 bases at V and 5 bases at J, with 10 bases between the two ends. Germline CDR1 reads KGHSH; CDR2 reads LQKENI. The CDR3 has 14 amino acids.

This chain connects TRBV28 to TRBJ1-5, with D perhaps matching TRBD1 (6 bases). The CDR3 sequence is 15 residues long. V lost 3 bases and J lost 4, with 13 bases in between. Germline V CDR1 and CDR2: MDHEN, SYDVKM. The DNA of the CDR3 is TGTGCCAGCAGTTTCCTCAGGGGCCGGAATCAGCCCCAGCATTTT. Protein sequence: CASSFLRGRNQPQHF.

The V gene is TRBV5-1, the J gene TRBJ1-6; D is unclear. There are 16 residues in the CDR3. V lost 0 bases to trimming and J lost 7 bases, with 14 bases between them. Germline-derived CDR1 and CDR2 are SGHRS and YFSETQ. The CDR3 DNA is TGCGCCAGCAGCTTGGAGGAGCGTTCCTCCAATTCACCCCTCCACTTT. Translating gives CASSLEERSSNSPLHF.

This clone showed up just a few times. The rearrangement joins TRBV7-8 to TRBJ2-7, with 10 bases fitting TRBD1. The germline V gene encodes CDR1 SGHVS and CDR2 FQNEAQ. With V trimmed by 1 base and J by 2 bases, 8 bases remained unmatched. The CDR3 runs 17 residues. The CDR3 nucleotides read TGTGCCAGCAGCTTAGAGGGGGCGGGGACAGGGGCCTACGAGCAGTACTTC. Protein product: CASSLEGAGTGAYEQYF.

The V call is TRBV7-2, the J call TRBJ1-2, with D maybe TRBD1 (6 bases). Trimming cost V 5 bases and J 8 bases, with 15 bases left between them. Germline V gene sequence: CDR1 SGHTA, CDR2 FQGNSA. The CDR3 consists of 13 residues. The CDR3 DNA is TGTGCCAGCAGCCCCGGGACATCTAGGGGCTACACCTTC. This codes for CASSPGTSRGYTF.

CDR3 coding DNA: TGTGCCAGCAGCGCGGACAGTGCCGAGCAGTACTTC. Its translation: CASSADSAEQYF. V gene TRBV5-4 combines with J gene TRBJ2-7, with a weak D call TRBD1 (6 bases). The CDR3 extends over 12 amino acids. Germline V CDR1 and CDR2: SGHNT, YYREEE (reference sequence). Trimming stripped 4 bases from V and 6 bases from J, with 11 bases between.

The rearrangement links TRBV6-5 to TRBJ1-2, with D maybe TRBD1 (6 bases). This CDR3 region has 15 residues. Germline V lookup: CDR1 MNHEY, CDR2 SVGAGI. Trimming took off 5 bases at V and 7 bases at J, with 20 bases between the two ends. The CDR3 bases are TGTGCCAGCAGTCCTACGCCAGGGGTTCTTGGTGGCTACACCTTC. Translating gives CASSPTPGVLGGYTF.

The CDR3 protein is CASSLGAAYNEQFF. DNA for the CDR3: TGTGCCAGTAGTTTGGGAGCGGCCTACAATGAGCAGTTCTTC. The chain links TRBV19 to TRBJ2-1, with a weak D call TRBD2 (5 bases). Trimming took 5 bases from V and 2 from J, leaving 10 bases between them. The germline V gene encodes CDR1 LNHDA and CDR2 SQIVND (reference sequence). There are 14 residues in the CDR3.

In nucleotides, the CDR3 is TGTGCCAGCAGCTGGTCGGGACAGGGCTTTGCTGAGCAGTTCTTC. Protein: CASSWSGQGFAEQFF. The genes are TRBV5-4 and TRBJ2-1, with 9 nucleotides matching TRBD1. V gave up 3 bases and J gave up 9 bases; unmatched junction bases: 10. The germline V gene encodes CDR1 SGHNT and CDR2 YYREEE (reference sequence). This CDR3 region has 15 residues.

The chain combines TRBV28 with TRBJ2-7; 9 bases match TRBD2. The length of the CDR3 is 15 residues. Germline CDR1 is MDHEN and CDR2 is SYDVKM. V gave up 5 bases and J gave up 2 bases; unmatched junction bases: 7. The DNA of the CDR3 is TGTGCCAGCAGTGACGAAGCGGGAGGCACCTACGAGCAGTACTTC. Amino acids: CASSDEAGGTYEQYF.

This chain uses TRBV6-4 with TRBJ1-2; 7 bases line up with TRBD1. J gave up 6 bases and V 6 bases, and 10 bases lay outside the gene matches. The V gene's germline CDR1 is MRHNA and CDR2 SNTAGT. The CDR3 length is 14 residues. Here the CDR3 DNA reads TGTGCCAGCAGGGGAGACAGGGAAGGGGATGGCTACACCTTC. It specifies CASRGDREGDGYTF.

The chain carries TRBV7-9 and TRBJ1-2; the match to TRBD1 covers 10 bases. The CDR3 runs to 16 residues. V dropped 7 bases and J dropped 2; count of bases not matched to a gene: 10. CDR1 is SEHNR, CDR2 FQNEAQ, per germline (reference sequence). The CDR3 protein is CASTGDRGEKNYGYTF. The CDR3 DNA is TGTGCCAGCACCGGGGACAGGGGAGAGAAGAACTATGGCTACACCTTC.

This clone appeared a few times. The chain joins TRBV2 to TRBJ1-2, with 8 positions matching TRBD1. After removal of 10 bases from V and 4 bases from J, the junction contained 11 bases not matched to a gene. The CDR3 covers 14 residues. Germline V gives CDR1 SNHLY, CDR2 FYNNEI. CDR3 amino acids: CAIWGNDRGYGYTF. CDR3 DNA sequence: TGTGCCATTTGGGGGAATGACAGGGGCTATGGCTACACCTTC.

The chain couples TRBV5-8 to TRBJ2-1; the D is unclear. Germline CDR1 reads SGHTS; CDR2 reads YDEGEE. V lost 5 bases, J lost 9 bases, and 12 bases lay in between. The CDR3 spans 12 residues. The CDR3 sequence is CASRKYGREQFF. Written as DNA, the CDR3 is TGTGCCAGCAGGAAGTATGGGCGTGAGCAGTTCTTC. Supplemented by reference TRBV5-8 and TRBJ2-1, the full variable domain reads EAGVTQSPTHLIKTRGQQATLRCSPISGHTSVYWYQQALGLGLQFLLWYDEGEERNRGNFPPRFSGRQFPNYSSELNVNALELEDSALYLCASRKYGREQFFGPGTRLTVL.

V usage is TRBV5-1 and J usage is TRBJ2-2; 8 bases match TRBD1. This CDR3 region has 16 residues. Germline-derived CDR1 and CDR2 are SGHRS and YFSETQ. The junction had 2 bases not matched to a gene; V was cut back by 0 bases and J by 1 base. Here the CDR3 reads CASSLAGGMNTGELFF. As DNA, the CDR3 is TGCGCCAGCAGCTTGGCAGGGGGCATGAACACCGGGGAGCTGTTTTTT.